This T cell receptor beta chain was sequenced in a study of T cells in localized non-small cell lung cancer. Profiling relied on immunoSEQ multiplex PCR, and the TCRdb table lists in-frame clones only, not all of them. The sample holds 30,000 or so clones, 88% seen once. V was cut by 0 bases and J by 1 base, with 10 bases left in between. From germline, CDR1 is LNHDA and CDR2 SQIVND (reference sequence). There are 16 residues in the CDR3. The starting material was peripheral blood mononuclear cells, obtained before any cancer treatment. This rearrangement joins TRBV19 to TRBJ2-1; D remains unclear. The clonotype was recovered from a woman aged 40-75 years with stage III lung adenocarcinoma. This chain's CDR3 is CASSIDLEPSYNEQFF. In DNA form, the CDR3 reads TGTGCCAGTAGTATAGATCTGGAGCCATCCTACAATGAGCAGTTCTTC.